The rows below give T cell receptor beta chains drawn from one sample of a study of vaccination effects on CD4 cells after COVID-19. Generated by immunoSEQ multiplex PCR, the TCRdb table keeps only in-frame clones and is missing some. This sample carries about 28,000 clones, around 80% of them seen once, and the ten largest clones take roughly 30%. Their recognized antigens are unknown. The source material was CD4+ T cells from PBMCs cultured with SARS-CoV-2 spike peptides, sampled before COVID-19 vaccination. The receptor set was obtained from a human donor who received a COVID-19 vaccine. Each CDR3 is given with its conserved first and last residue. The order of the fields is V gene, CDR3 protein.

>TRBV29-1
CSVAMPARTYEQYF
>TRBV28
CASSLHLTVAYGYTF
>TRBV6-5
CASRSQPLAKNIQYF
>TRBV21-1
CASSKGVEDTQYF
>TRBV10-3
CATKTGSANSGNTIYF
>TRBV20-1
CSASVGGFYEQYF
>TRBV4-2
CASSYRDSHRLGPYEQYF
>TRBV28
CASSTNRGRETQYF
>TRBV12-3/TRBV12-4
CASSLTGRAFF
>TRBV5-1
CASSFGRGSYEQYF
>TRBV3-1/TRBV3-2
CASSPRGRNSPLHF
>TRBV7-9
CASSLPGGYGYTF
>TRBV30
CAWRVAGYTDTQYF
>TRBV6-1
CASSELGGTTEAFF
>TRBV7-2
CASSLGGAPETQYF
>TRBV6-5
CASSSRLAGGSTEQFF
>TRBV29-1
CSVEVGPDTYEQYF
>TRBV5-1
CASSLASWGAGTEAFF
>TRBV1
CTSGACDRAYEQYF
>TRBV7-9
CASSATDMNTEAFF
>TRBV7-9
CASSLTVMNTEAFF
>TRBV29-1
CSVEVYPGGYTF
>TRBV19
CASSMTRATEAFF
>TRBV28
CASSVTGTGAAALHF
>TRBV9
CASSPQGLQPQHF
>TRBV19
CASSHRGGQPQHF
>TRBV5-5
CASSLVTGQGNEKLFF
>TRBV7-9
CASSYDRLGTEAFF
>TRBV7-2
CASSFGGTYGYTF
>TRBV11-3
CASSLRGQNYGYTF
>TRBV5-1
CASSYRENTEAFF
>TRBV29-1
CSVENGQAYNYGYTF
>TRBV5-1
CASSLEEGYNSPLHF
>TRBV18
CASSPGQPVGEQYF
>TRBV5-6
CASSTTGSRTEAFF
>TRBV13
CASSLGRYGGYEQYF
>TRBV30
CAWSASQGWETQYF
>TRBV6-2/TRBV6-3
CASSYARGELFF
>TRBV29-1
CSVGVQGNEQFF
>TRBV7-6
CASRSPGQRRGQETQYF
>TRBV28
CASYDSQGAKTQYF
>TRBV27
CASSPGRLAGGPETQYF
>TRBV28
CASRPPRGALGEKLFF
>TRBV9
CASSVGLRGGDEQFF
>TRBV10-3
CAITPGQGIHEQYF
>TRBV10-3
CAISESQLQAGAFF
>TRBV5-6
CASSLGSRQAYRSYTF
>TRBV15
CATSRDRENYGYTF
>TRBV11-1
CASSSTGDQPQHF
>TRBV21-1
CASLQTLWLRYGYTF
>TRBV30
CAWSVQHANQPQHF
>TRBV18
CASSRVRETFDGYTF
>TRBV30
CAWSVSYEQYF
>TRBV10-3
CAISVGPNQPQHF
>TRBV4-1
CASSQTGFLATNEKLFF
>TRBV5-6
CASSLGLQNGYTF
>TRBV6-1
CASSPGTEGNQPQHF
>TRBV5-1
CASSPDRTGDTGELFF
>TRBV5-1
CASSVGPGEGNTIYF